Sequencing of this T cell receptor beta chain was carried out in a study of T cell responses to AZD1222 COVID-19 vaccine. Germline values: CDR1 SGDLS, CDR2 YYNGEE. The CDR3 sequence is 14 residues long. With 0 bases removed from V and 5 bases from J, the gap between germline ends came to 8 bases. Generated by immunoSEQ multiplex PCR, the TCRdb table keeps only in-frame clones and is missing some. Of some 120,000 clones listed, less than 95% are singletons. Points from the study as a whole: In a largely white British group with more females than males, clonal diversity was possibly underestimated. Recipients of two AZD1222 doses showed rising Spike-specific TCR breadth and depth.

In the case of this clone: Antigen specificity is unknown.

The sample was peripheral blood, taken on day 0 of AZD1222 vaccination. V usage is TRBV9 and J usage is TRBJ2-2; a possible D gene is TRBD1 (5 bases). The receptor's source is an adult in good health. As DNA, the CDR3 is TGTGCCAGCAGCGTAGTATCAGGGACCGGGGAGCTGTTTTTT. It specifies CASSVVSGTGELFF.